This T cell receptor (beta chain) was recorded in a study of cytomegalovirus exposure and HLA in healthy donors (dated by TCRdb to the late 2010s). For context, the study as a whole: According to a later analysis, one platform produced both the roughly 130 validation repertoires and the approximately 660 repertoires of the first cohort. The study aimed to test whether cataloging public T cell receptors could reveal signatures of past pathogen exposure. In addition to the first cohort of 500 to 850 subjects, a separate validation cohort of around 110 different subjects was used. To predict cytomegalovirus infection status, the study combined high-throughput TCR immunosequencing, statistical association of individual TCRs with disease status, and machine learning. Here is what the overall study found, with its caveats: In both the original and validation cohorts, the classifier was reported to diagnose cytomegalovirus status with high specificity and sensitivity. The authors suggested that the approach could potentially be extended to other disease states and immunological phenotypes. The validation cohort had no HLA typing available for a later analysis, so co-occurrence within that cohort was assessed over all 120 or so repertoires. The study gave a list of roughly 150 TCR beta chains associated with cytomegalovirus. In vitro tests confirmed that a few of the cytomegalovirus-associated TCR beta chains recognize cytomegalovirus antigens. A later analysis found that TCRs clustered in the first cohort also tended to co-occur in the 110 or so validation repertoires, with 94% of cluster scores above 0. Most TCR sequences were seen in very few donors, while some public TCRs were found in many individuals.

The V and J ends are trimmed by 1 base and 11 bases, leaving 20 bases between them. Its CDR3 holds 15 amino acids, cysteine through phenylalanine. Only the CDR3 region is kept as DNA, spanning 45 bases read in frame from base 1. The germline V gene (reference sequence) provides CDR1 LNHDA and CDR2 SQIVND. About this clone: Its antigen has not been determined. No much larger clonotype is one base removed from it; base qualities were not supplied.

Donors formed part of the validation cohort, which comprised over a hundred subjects and was distinct from the first cohort of 670 or so subjects. Library construction relied on the immunoSEQ multiplex PCR assay. The original methods were these. A statistical classification framework was developed to diagnose cytomegalovirus status using the catalog of TCR beta chain sequences. The clones in this table, taken by TCRdb from immuneACCESS, are in-frame only. Not every clone is retained; where verified, under half of the shortfall comes from an unresolved V gene, and the cause of the rest is unknown. That table supplies the V and J calls and clone size; D and trimming were determined from the DNA. Counted in this sample were some 170,000 clones; just under 90% of them appeared once. The ten biggest clones cover 1.4% of the sample.

The sample consisted of PBMCs. The chain joins TRBV19 to TRBJ1-1, and possibly TRBD1, on 6 matching bases. The TCR was taken from a woman in her 30s in good health and CMV-seronegative. The sequenced DNA is TGTGCCAGTAGTATAGTGGGGGCGCGACTGGACGGCGCTTTCTTT. This yields the protein CASSIVGARLDGAFF.